These T cell receptor beta chains were read from a single sample in a study of CD8+ T cells in alopecia areata. TCRdb keeps only in-frame clones here, not all; method: immunoSEQ multiplex PCR. This table has roughly 180,000 clones, less than 70% appearing once. This specimen consisted of CD8+ T cells sorted from blood, obtained at week 24, from a patient treated with tofacitinib. These receptors came from a human donor with alopecia areata. Each CDR3 is given with its conserved first and last residue. The D gene is left open where the match is weak. Clone size is not always given. Where it is, it says once, few, many or a class for expanded clones.

J gene | clone size | V gene | D gene | CDR3 DNA | CDR3 protein
TRBJ1-1 | NA | TRBV6-1 | NA | TGTGCCAGCAGTGAAGGGAGGGTGACTGAAGCTTTCTTT | CASSEGRVTEAFF
TRBJ1-1 | NA | TRBV10-1 | NA | TGCGCCAGCAGTGATTCGCAGCTAAACACTGAAGCTTTCTTT | CASSDSQLNTEAFF
TRBJ1-5 | NA | TRBV5-6 | NA | TGTGCCAGCAGCATTCAAGGCAATCAGCCCCAGCATTTT | CASSIQGNQPQHF
TRBJ2-1 | NA | TRBV11-2 | NA | TGTGCCAGCAGCTCTAAACTTAGCGGTGAGCAGTTCTTC | CASSSKLSGEQFF
TRBJ2-3 | NA | TRBV29-1 | NA | TGCAGCTTCCCCGGCCTGGGGCCAGATACGCAGTATTTT | CSFPGLGPDTQYF
TRBJ2-2 | NA | TRBV29-1 | NA | TGCAGCGTTGTACGAACCGGGGAGCTGTTTTTT | CSVVRTGELFF
TRBJ2-2 | few | TRBV29-1 | NA | TGCAGCGTGAATGGGGGAGACAACACCGGGGAGCTGTTTTTT | CSVNGGDNTGELFF
TRBJ1-5 | once | TRBV13 | NA | TGTGCCAGCAGCCTCCAGGGGAACCAGCCCCAGCATTTT | CASSLQGNQPQHF
TRBJ2-3 | NA | TRBV2 | NA | TGTGCCAGGCACAGCGAACGGGGTCCTCCAGATACGCAGTATTTT | CARHSERGPPDTQYF
TRBJ2-1 | few | TRBV29-1 | TRBD1 | TGCAGCGCGACAGGGGACAATGAGCAGTTCTTC | CSATGDNEQFF
TRBJ1-1 | NA | TRBV4-3 | TRBD1 | TGCGCCAGCAGCCAAGGAGACAGGGGAGCTGAAGCTTTCTTT | CASSQGDRGAEAFF
TRBJ1-5 | few | TRBV5-1 | NA | TGCGCCAGCAGCTTGGGGGAGCGGCGGCAGCCCCAGCATTTT | CASSLGERRQPQHF
TRBJ1-2 | few | TRBV30 | TRBD1 | TGTGCCTTTCGACCCGGGACAGGGGGTCATGGCTACACCTTC | CAFRPGTGGHGYTF
TRBJ2-2 | once | TRBV30 | NA | TGTGCCTGGAACACCGGGGAGCTGTTTTTT | CAWNTGELFF
TRBJ2-5 | NA | TRBV7-8 | TRBD2 | TGTGCCAGCAGCTTGGGACTAGCGGGGCTAGAGACCCAGTACTTC | CASSLGLAGLETQYF
TRBJ2-7 | NA | TRBV6-5 | NA | TGTGCCAGCTCGATCGCCGAGGGGAGCGAGCAGTACTTC | CASSIAEGSEQYF
TRBJ2-7 | NA | TRBV11-2 | NA | TGTGCCAGCAGCTTAGATCGGGCAGGGATCAACGAGCAGTACTTC | CASSLDRAGINEQYF
TRBJ2-7 | NA | TRBV9 | NA | TGTGCCAGCGGACAGGGAGGGAGCGAGCAGTACTTC | CASGQGGSEQYF
TRBJ1-5 | NA | TRBV6-5 | NA | TGTGCCAGCAGTCCCCAGGGGTGGGGTGTTCAGCCCCAGCATTTT | CASSPQGWGVQPQHF
TRBJ2-7 | NA | TRBV9 | TRBD2 | TGTGCCAGCAGCGAAGCAGGGAGGGAGTACGAGCAGTACTTC | CASSEAGREYEQYF
TRBJ2-7 | few | TRBV27 | NA | TGTGCCAGCAGTTTATCCTCGTTTCGCAGTTCCTACGAGCAGTACTTC | CASSLSSFRSSYEQYF
TRBJ2-7 | NA | TRBV7-2 | TRBD2 | TGTGCCAGCAGCTTAGAGACTCCTAGCGGGGTGCGGGAGCAGTACTTC | CASSLETPSGVREQYF
TRBJ2-3 | NA | TRBV27 | NA | TGTGCCAGCCACGCGGGGGATACGCAGTATTTT | CASHAGDTQYF
TRBJ1-6 | few | TRBV19 | NA | TGTGCCAGTAGTATGGGGGGGCTCGGTTCACCCCTCCACTTT | CASSMGGLGSPLHF
TRBJ2-7 | NA | TRBV5-6 | TRBD1 | TGTGCCAGCAGCGGACGCCCCGGGACAGGGTCCTACGAGCAGTACTTC | CASSGRPGTGSYEQYF
TRBJ2-7 | NA | TRBV4-3 | TRBD1 | TGCGCCAGCAGCCCCCGGACAGGGAGCTCCTACGAGCAGTACTTC | CASSPRTGSSYEQYF
TRBJ1-1 | few | TRBV30 | NA | TGTGCCTGGAGTGCCGGCGTCGGCACTGAAGCTTTCTTT | CAWSAGVGTEAFF
TRBJ1-1 | NA | TRBV5-6 | NA | TGTGCCAGCAGCCCCTCAGCAGGGGATGGGACTGAAGCTTTCTTT | CASSPSAGDGTEAFF
TRBJ1-1 | NA | TRBV19 | NA | TGTGCCAGTAGTATAGCGGACAACACTGAAGCTTTCTTT | CASSIADNTEAFF
TRBJ2-1 | few | TRBV5-6 | NA | TGTGCCAGCAGCTCCGGGCCCGAGGGCTACAATGAGCAGTTCTTC | CASSSGPEGYNEQFF
TRBJ2-7 | NA | TRBV7-2 | NA | TGTGCCAGCAGCTTTTCGAGTGACGAGCAGTACTTC | CASSFSSDEQYF
TRBJ1-2 | NA | TRBV7-8 | TRBD1 | TGTGCCAGCAGCTCCACATACACAGGGGGGGACTATGGCTACACCTTC | CASSSTYTGGDYGYTF
TRBJ2-2 | NA | TRBV6-5 | NA | TGTGCCAGCCTTAGTACCGGGGAGCTGTTTTTT | CASLSTGELFF
TRBJ2-1 | NA | TRBV19 | NA | TGTGCCAGTACTTTGGGCGTCAGCAATGAGCAGTTCTTC | CASTLGVSNEQFF
TRBJ2-1 | few | TRBV29-1 | NA | TGCAGCGTTGAATCTCCCCCCGGGACCAGTGAGCAGTTCTTC | CSVESPPGTSEQFF
TRBJ2-5 | few | TRBV7-8 | NA | TGTGCCAGCAGCTTCCGGCGGGGCCAAGAGACCCAGTACTTC | CASSFRRGQETQYF
TRBJ1-2 | NA | TRBV9 | TRBD1 | TGTGCCAGCAGCGACCCGAAGGGGACAGAACGGTATGGCTACACCTTC | CASSDPKGTERYGYTF
TRBJ1-5 | NA | TRBV4-3 | TRBD1 | TGCGCCAGCAGCCCGGACAGGGGGGATCAGCCCCAGCATTTT | CASSPDRGDQPQHF
TRBJ2-3 | NA | TRBV7-8 | TRBD2 | TGTGCCAGCAGCTTAGTCGCTAGCGGGGGTGGAGATACGCAGTATTTT | CASSLVASGGGDTQYF
TRBJ2-1 | NA | TRBV6-1 | NA | TGTGCCAGCAGTTATACGGGATTCGGCAATGAGCAGTTCTTC | CASSYTGFGNEQFF
TRBJ2-1 | NA | TRBV29-1 | TRBD2 | TGCAGCGTCACAGCGGGGGCCTACAATGAGCAGTTCTTC | CSVTAGAYNEQFF
TRBJ2-6 | few | TRBV27 | TRBD1 | TGTGCCAGCAGTTTGACAGGGGGCTCTGGGGCCAACGTCCTGACTTTC | CASSLTGGSGANVLTF
TRBJ2-7 | NA | TRBV4-3 | NA | TGCGCCAGCAGCCAAGATTATAGTGGCAGCTACGAGCAGTACTTC | CASSQDYSGSYEQYF
TRBJ2-7 | NA | TRBV6-1 | TRBD2 | TGTGCCAGCACCGGGCTAGCGGGGGTTAGCGAGGAGCAGTACTTC | CASTGLAGVSEEQYF
TRBJ2-7 | NA | TRBV7-2 | TRBD2 | TGTGCCAGCAGCGCGGGGGGTGAGCAGTACTTC | CASSAGGEQYF
TRBJ1-4 | few | TRBV7-9 | TRBD1 | TGTGCCAGCAGCTCTCGAGTTCAAACGGGACAGATAAATGAAAAACTGTTTTTT | CASSSRVQTGQINEKLFF
TRBJ2-5 | NA | TRBV2 | TRBD1 | TGTGCCAGCAGTGATGGAAACAGGGGGGAAGAGACCCAGTACTTC | CASSDGNRGEETQYF
TRBJ2-7 | NA | TRBV13 | NA | TGTGCCAGCAGCCCCCCCGGAACCCTTGACGAGCAGTACTTC | CASSPPGTLDEQYF
TRBJ2-1 | NA | TRBV5-1 | NA | TGCGCCAGCAGATTTGACAGCCATTACAATGAGCAGTTCTTC | CASRFDSHYNEQFF
TRBJ1-5 | NA | TRBV25-1 | NA | TGTGCCAGCAGTGAGGGGTATCAGCCCCAGCATTTT | CASSEGYQPQHF